The 9 T cell receptor beta chains listed next were all sequenced from one sample in a study of blood T cell repertoires in COVID-19. This table comes from immunoSEQ multiplex PCR, and its TCRdb copy is limited to in-frame clones, with some not included. Among around 250,000 clones, about four fifths were seen once, and the ten largest hold approximately 3.5%. Input material: peripheral blood. Every receptor here comes from a woman under 30 with acute or convalescent COVID-19.

The chain is built from TRBV11-1 and TRBJ2-3; possibly TRBD1 for D (6 bases). The germline gives CDR1 SGHAT, CDR2 FQDESV (reference sequence). This CDR3 has 14 amino acids. Trimming took off 5 bases at V and 0 bases at J, with 9 bases between the two ends. CDR3: CASSRDTSTDTQYF. CDR3 sequence (DNA): TGTGCCAGCAGCAGGGACACCAGCACAGATACGCAGTATTTT.

As to this clone: No DNA is shown, since the ends of the CDR3 on it are uncertain; the CDR3 is the one TCRdb lists. The chain's CDR3 is CASSKHAVGQGALGANVLTF. The chain links TRBV21-1 to TRBJ2-6; the table's D gene call, TRBD1, was not cross checked with the DNA. TRBV21-1 has pseudogene status. 20 amino acids form the CDR3, both terminal residues included.

J is TRBJ2-1 and V is TRBV15, with TRBD2 matching over 7 bases. Germline V gene data show CDR1 as LNHNV and CDR2 as YYDKDF (reference sequence). The V gene end was trimmed by 5 bases and the J gene end by 2 bases; junction bases not matched to a gene: 6. The CDR3 has 15 amino acids. The CDR3 DNA reads TGTGCCACCAGCCCGCGGGAGTTAGCCTACAATGAGCAGTTCTTC. Its protein product is CATSPRELAYNEQFF.

The rearrangement joins TRBV5-1 to TRBJ2-1, with 11 bases fitting TRBD2. The germline V gene encodes CDR1 SGHRS and CDR2 YFSETQ. V lost 4 bases, J lost 4 bases, and 7 bases stayed unmatched. CDR3 size: 16 residues. The CDR3 here is CASSLSGRAPYNEQFF. CDR3 sequence (DNA): TGCGCCAGCAGCCTTAGCGGGAGGGCCCCTTACAATGAGCAGTTCTTC. The complete variable domain, with remaining parts taken from reference TRBV5-1 and TRBJ2-1, reads KAGVTQTPRYLIKTRGQQVTLSCSPISGHRSVSWYQQTPGQGLQFLFEYFSETQRNKGNFPGRFSGRQFSNSRSEMNVSTLELGDSALYLCASSLSGRAPYNEQFFGPGTRLTVL.

The V and J genes are TRBV27 and TRBJ2-2; 16 bases are shared with TRBD2. Trimming took 3 bases from V and 6 from J; bases not matched to a gene: 4. In germline, CDR1 is MNHEY, CDR2 SMNVEV (reference sequence). The CDR3 has 17 amino acids. CDR3 in amino acids: CASSFPGLAGGSGELFF. The CDR3 DNA reads as TGTGCCAGCAGTTTCCCGGGACTAGCGGGAGGGTCCGGGGAGCTGTTTTTT.

The rearrangement links TRBV10-2 to TRBJ1-2, with D tentatively TRBD1 (5 bases). This CDR3 is 13 amino acids long. Germline V lookup: CDR1 WSHSY, CDR2 SAAADI. Between the trimmed V and J ends, which lost 2 bases and 8 bases, there was a span of 12 bases. For the CDR3, the DNA is TGCGCCAGCAGTGAGGACGGGGGAAGCGGCTACACCTTC. Amino acids: CASSEDGGSGYTF.

The rearrangement joins TRBV27 to TRBJ2-5; 13 nucleotides align to TRBD2. The CDR3 extends over 22 amino acids. Germline CDR1 reads MNHEY; CDR2 reads SMNVEV (reference sequence). With 5 bases clipped from V and 5 bases from J, the junction kept 26 bases outside the gene matches. CDR3 residues: CASSPRARRLAGGLIRWETQYF. Written as DNA, the CDR3 is TGTGCCAGCAGTCCAAGGGCACGAAGACTAGCGGGAGGCCTAATCCGGTGGGAGACCCAGTACTTC.

The CDR3 DNA reads TGTGCCAGCAGCTTCGGGGATGGCGGGGAGCTGTTTTTT. This encodes CASSFGDGGELFF. The chain employs TRBV5-4 and TRBJ2-2, with D maybe TRBD2 (5 bases). Germline CDR1 is SGHNT and CDR2 is YYREEE (reference sequence). The CDR3 extends over 13 amino acids. The V end was cut by 2 bases, the J end by 7 bases, with 9 bases between. Filled out from reference TRBV5-4 and TRBJ2-2, the complete variable domain reads ETGVTQSPTHLIKTRGQQVTLRCSSQSGHNTVSWYQQALGQGPQFIFQYYREEENGRGNFPPRFSGLQFPNYSSELNVNALELDDSALYLCASSFGDGGELFFGEGSRLTVL.

This clone showed up just a few times. This chain uses TRBV20-1 with TRBJ1-1; 7 nucleotides agree with TRBD1. There are 16 residues in the CDR3. Germline V lookup: CDR1 DFQATT, CDR2 SNEGSKA (reference sequence). With 3 bases clipped from V and 0 bases from J, the junction kept 10 bases outside the gene matches. Here the CDR3 reads CSASFWGRGVNTEAFF. The CDR3 DNA reads TGCAGTGCTAGTTTTTGGGGCAGGGGGGTGAACACTGAAGCTTTCTTT.